This TCR beta chain was recovered during a study of T cell responses to AZD1222 COVID-19 vaccine. The study's findings and limits: Targets within unmutated variant regions were reportedly found for nearly half of spike-specific TCRs.

V was clipped by 4 bases and J by 4 bases, with 16 bases between them. The CDR3 runs 15 residues. CDR1 and CDR2 (germline): LNHDA, SQIVND (reference sequence). Sequenced by immunoSEQ multiplex PCR; TCRdb stores in-frame clones only, minus some. The sample has under 70,000 clones; 79% are singletons. Comments on this clone: The antigen remains undetermined.

The chain employs TRBV19 and TRBJ1-2; D is possibly TRBD1 (5 bases). The TCR comes from an adult in good health. The source material was peripheral blood, sampled on day 0 of MenACWY control vaccination. CDR3 sequence: CASSTSYRIPYGYTF. In DNA form, the CDR3 reads TGTGCCAGTAGTACATCATACAGGATCCCCTATGGCTACACCTTC.